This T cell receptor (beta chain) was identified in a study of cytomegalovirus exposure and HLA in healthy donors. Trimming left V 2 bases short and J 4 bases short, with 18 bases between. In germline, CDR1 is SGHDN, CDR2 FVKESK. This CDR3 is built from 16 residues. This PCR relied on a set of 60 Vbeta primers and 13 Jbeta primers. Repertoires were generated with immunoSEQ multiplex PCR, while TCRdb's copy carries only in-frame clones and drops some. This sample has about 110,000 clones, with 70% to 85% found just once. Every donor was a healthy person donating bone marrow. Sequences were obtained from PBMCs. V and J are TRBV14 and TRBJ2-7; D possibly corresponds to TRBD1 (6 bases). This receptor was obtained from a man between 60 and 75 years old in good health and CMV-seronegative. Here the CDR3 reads CASSQSLRRDTYEQYF. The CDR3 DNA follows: TGTGCCAGCAGCCAAAGTCTCCGCCGGGACACTTACGAGCAGTACTTC. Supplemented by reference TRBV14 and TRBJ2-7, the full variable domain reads EAGVTQFPSHSVIEKGQTVTLRCDPISGHDNLYWYRRVMGKEIKFLLHFVKESKQDESGMPNNRFLAERTGGTYSTLKVQPAELEDSGVYFCASSQSLRRDTYEQYFGPGTRLTVT.